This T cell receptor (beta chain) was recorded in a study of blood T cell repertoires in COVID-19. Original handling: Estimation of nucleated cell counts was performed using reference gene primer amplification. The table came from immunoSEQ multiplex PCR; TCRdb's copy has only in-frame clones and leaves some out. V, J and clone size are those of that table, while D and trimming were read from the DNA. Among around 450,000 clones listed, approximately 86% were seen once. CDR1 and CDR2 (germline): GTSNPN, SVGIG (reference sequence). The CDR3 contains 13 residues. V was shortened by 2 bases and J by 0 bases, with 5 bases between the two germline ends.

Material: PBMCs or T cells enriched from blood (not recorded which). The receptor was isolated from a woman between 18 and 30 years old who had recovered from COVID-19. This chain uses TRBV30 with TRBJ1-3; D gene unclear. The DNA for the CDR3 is TGTGCCTGGAGTCGTTTCTCTGGAAACACCATATATTTT. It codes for CAWSRFSGNTIYF.